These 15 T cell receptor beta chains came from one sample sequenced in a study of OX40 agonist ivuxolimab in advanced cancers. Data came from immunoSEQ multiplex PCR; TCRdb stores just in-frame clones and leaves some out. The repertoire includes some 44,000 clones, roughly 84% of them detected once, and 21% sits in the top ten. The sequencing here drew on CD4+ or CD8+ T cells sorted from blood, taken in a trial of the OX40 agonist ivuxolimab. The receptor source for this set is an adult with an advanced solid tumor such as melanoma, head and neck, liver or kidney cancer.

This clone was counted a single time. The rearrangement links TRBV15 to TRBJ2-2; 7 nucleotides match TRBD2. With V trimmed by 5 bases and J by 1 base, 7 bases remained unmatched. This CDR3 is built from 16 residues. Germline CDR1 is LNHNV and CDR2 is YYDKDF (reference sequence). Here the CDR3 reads CATSLGRVKNTGELFF. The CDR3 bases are TGTGCCACCAGCTTAGGGAGGGTGAAGAACACCGGGGAGCTGTTTTTT.

The CDR3 spells CASSYVETSGGACIAKNIQYF. In DNA form, the CDR3 reads TGTGCCAGCAGTTACGTCGAGACTAGCGGGGGGGCCTGTATAGCCAAAAACATTCAGTACTTC. The chain joins TRBV6-7 to TRBJ2-4; the match to TRBD2 covers 14 bases. TRBV6-7 is assigned to the ORF class and has an uncertain function. With V trimmed by 2 bases and J by 0 bases, 12 bases remained unmatched. This CDR3 spans 21 amino acids.

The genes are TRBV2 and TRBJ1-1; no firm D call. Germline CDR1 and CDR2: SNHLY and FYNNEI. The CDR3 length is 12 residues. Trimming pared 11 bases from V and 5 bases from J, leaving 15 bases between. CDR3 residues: CAGTPWVTEAFF. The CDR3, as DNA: TGTGCCGGTACCCCGTGGGTAACTGAAGCTTTCTTT.

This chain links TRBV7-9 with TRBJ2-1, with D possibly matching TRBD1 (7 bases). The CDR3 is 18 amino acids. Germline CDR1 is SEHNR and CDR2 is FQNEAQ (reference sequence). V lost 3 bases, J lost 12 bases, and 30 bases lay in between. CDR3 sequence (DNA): TGTGCCAGCAGCTTGCATCCACATGGCAGGGGGGCCGGAGATGCGCAGTTCTTC. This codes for CASSLHPHGRGAGDAQFF.

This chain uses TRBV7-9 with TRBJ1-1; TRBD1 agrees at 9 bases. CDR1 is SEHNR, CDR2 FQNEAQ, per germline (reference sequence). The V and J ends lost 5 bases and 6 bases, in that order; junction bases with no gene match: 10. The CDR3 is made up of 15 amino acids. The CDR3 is CASSLLTGGSAEAFF. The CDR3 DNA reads TGTGCCAGCAGCCTACTGACAGGGGGTAGTGCTGAAGCTTTCTTT.

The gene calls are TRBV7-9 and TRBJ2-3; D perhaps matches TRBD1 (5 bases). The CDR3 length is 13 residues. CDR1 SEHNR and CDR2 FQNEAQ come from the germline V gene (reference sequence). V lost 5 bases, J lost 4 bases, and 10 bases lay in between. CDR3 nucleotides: TGTGCCAGCAGCCGTACAGGAGCAGATACGCAGTATTTT. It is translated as CASSRTGADTQYF.

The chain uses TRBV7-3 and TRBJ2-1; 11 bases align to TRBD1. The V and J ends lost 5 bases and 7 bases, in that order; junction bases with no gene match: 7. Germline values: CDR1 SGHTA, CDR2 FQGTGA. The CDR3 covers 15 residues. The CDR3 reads CASSARDRGENEQFF. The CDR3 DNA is TGTGCCAGCAGCGCCCGGGACAGGGGGGAGAATGAGCAGTTCTTC.

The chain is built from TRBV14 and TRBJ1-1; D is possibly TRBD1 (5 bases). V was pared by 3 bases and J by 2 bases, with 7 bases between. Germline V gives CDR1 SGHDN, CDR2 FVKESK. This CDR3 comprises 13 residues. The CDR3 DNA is TGTGCCAGCAGCCACGGGGGAAACACTGAAGCTTTCTTT. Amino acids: CASSHGGNTEAFF.

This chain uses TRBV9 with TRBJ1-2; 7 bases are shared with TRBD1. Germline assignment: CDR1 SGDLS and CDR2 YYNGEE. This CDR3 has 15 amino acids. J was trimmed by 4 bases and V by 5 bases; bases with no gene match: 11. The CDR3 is CASSDSTGNPYGYTF. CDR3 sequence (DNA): TGTGCCAGCAGTGACTCGACAGGGAACCCCTATGGCTACACCTTC.

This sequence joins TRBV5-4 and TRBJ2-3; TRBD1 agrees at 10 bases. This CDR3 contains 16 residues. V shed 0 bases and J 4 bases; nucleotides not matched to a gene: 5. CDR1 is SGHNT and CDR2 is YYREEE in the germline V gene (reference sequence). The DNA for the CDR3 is TGTGCCAGCAGCTTGGCCGGGACAGGGGCCCCAGATACGCAGTATTTT. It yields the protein CASSLAGTGAPDTQYF. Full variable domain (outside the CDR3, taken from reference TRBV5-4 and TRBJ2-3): ETGVTQSPTHLIKTRGQQVTLRCSSQSGHNTVSWYQQALGQGPQFIFQYYREEENGRGNFPPRFSGLQFPNYSSELNVNALELDDSALYLCASSLAGTGAPDTQYFGPGTRLTVL.

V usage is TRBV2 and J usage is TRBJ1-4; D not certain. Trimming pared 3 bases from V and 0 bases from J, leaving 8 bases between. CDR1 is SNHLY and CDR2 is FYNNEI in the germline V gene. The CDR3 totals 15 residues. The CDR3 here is CASSEPSSTNEKLFF. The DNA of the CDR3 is TGTGCCAGCAGTGAGCCCTCTTCAACTAATGAAAAACTGTTTTTT.

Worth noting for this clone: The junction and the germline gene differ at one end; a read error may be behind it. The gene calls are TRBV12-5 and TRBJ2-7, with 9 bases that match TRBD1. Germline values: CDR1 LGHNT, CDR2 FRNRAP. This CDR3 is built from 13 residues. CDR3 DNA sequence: TGTGCTAGTGGCTTGGGACAGGGCTACGAGCAGTACTTC. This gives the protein CASGLGQGYEQYF.

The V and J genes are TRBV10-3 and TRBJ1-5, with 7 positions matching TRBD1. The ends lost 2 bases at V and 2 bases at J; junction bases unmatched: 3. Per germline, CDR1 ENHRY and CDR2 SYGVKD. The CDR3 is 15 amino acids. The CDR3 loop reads CAISEPGQGNQPQHF. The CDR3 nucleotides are TGTGCCATCAGTGAGCCTGGACAGGGCAATCAGCCCCAGCATTTT.

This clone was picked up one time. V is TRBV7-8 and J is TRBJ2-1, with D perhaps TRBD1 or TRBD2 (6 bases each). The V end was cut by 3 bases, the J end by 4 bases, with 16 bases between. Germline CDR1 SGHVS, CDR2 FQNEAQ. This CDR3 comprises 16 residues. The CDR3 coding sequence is TGTGCCAGCAGCTTCGGGGGCCGGATGGCGTACAATGAGCAGTTCTTC. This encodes CASSFGGRMAYNEQFF.

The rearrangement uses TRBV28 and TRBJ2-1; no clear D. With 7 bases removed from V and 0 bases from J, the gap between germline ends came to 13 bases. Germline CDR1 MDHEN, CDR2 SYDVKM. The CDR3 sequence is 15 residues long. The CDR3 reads CASTLEHFSYNEQFF. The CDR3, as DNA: TGTGCCAGCACCCTTGAGCATTTCTCCTACAATGAGCAGTTCTTC.